The next 22 T cell receptor beta chains were all read from a single sample in a study of shared clonotypes between healthy human individuals. Clones were sequenced by immunoSEQ multiplex PCR, and TCRdb holds only the in-frame ones, with some missing. The sample has fewer than 3 million clones; around 90% are singletons. The sequenced material came from naive CD4+ T cells from PBMCs. Stated subset: CD45RA+ positively selected. The receptors come from a young man in good health. Some clones in this sample may be carry-over from other donors' samples.

In the case of this clone: Within the sample, other DNA sequences also encode this same CDR3. The chain recombines TRBV6-5 with TRBJ1-2, with 8 bases identical to TRBD1. The junction had 1 base not matched to a gene; V was cut back by 6 bases and J by 4 bases. The CDR3 contains 12 residues. CDR1 is MNHEY and CDR2 is SVGAGI in the germline V gene. CDR3 in amino acids: CASSGQGYGYTF. CDR3 nucleotide sequence: TGTGCCAGCAGCGGACAGGGCTATGGCTACACCTTC.

The rearrangement links TRBV28 to TRBJ2-7; the D is unclear. V was shortened by 4 bases and J by 0 bases, with 13 bases between the two germline ends. There are 15 residues in the CDR3. The V gene's germline CDR1 is MDHEN and CDR2 SYDVKM. CDR3 amino acids: CASSSPATPSYEQYF. CDR3 nucleotide sequence: TGTGCCAGCAGTTCCCCTGCAACCCCCTCCTACGAGCAGTACTTC.

In regard to this clone: The same CDR3 is also encoded by other DNA sequences in this sample. The gene calls are TRBV29-1 and TRBJ1-1; 8 bases agree with TRBD1. CDR1 and CDR2 from the germline V gene are SQVTM and ANQGSEA. Germline trimming cut 0 bases from V and 2 bases from J; bases unmatched to any gene: 2. The CDR3 covers 14 residues. The chain's CDR3 is CSVEDRGRNTEAFF. The DNA of the CDR3 is TGCAGCGTTGAAGACAGGGGGCGTAACACTGAAGCTTTCTTT.

This clone was counted a single time. Other DNA sequences in this specimen translate into the identical CDR3. The V gene is TRBV28, the J gene TRBJ2-7; D may correspond to TRBD1 or TRBD2 (6 bases each). Germline CDR1 and CDR2: MDHEN and SYDVKM. V lost 5 bases and J lost 0, with 8 bases in between. The CDR3 totals 13 residues. The CDR3 DNA reads TGTGCCAGCAGTCCGGGGGCCTCCTACGAGCAGTACTTC. This codes for CASSPGASYEQYF.

This chain connects TRBV2 to TRBJ2-1, with 12 bases fitting TRBD2. This CDR3 is 15 amino acids long. Germline values: CDR1 SNHLY, CDR2 FYNNEI. With V trimmed by 6 bases and J by 2 bases, 2 bases remained unmatched. The CDR3 region is CASRTSGSPYNEQFF. CDR3 bases: TGTGCCAGCAGGACTAGCGGGAGTCCCTACAATGAGCAGTTCTTC.

This chain uses TRBV7-3 with TRBJ1-1; D gene uncertain. CDR3 size: 13 residues. Germline V gene data show CDR1 as SGHTA and CDR2 as FQGTGA. Deletions cut 5 bases from V and 3 bases from J, with 10 bases between. The CDR3 loop is CASSSHRDTEAFF. The CDR3 region has the DNA TGTGCCAGCAGCAGCCACAGAGACACTGAAGCTTTCTTT.

The chain is built from TRBV9 and TRBJ2-7, with D perhaps matching TRBD1 or TRBD2 (5 bases each). Trimming removed 2 bases at V and 2 bases at J, with 17 bases between. Per germline, CDR1 SGDLS and CDR2 YYNGEE. The CDR3 is made up of 16 amino acids. CDR3 sequence (DNA): TGTGCCAGCAGCGTCGGATCCGAGACAGCGGCCTACGAGCAGTACTTC. Translated, it gives CASSVGSETAAYEQYF.

The V gene is TRBV11-2, the J gene TRBJ1-5; D call uncertain. Trimming took 0 bases from V and 9 from J, leaving 9 bases between them. The germline gives CDR1 SGHAT, CDR2 FQNNGV. The CDR3 totals 13 residues. The DNA for the CDR3 is TGTGCCAGCAGCTTAGATCTCTCAAGGCCCCAGCATTTT. Amino acid sequence: CASSLDLSRPQHF.

This clone was recorded only once. V usage is TRBV18 and J usage is TRBJ1-3; D unresolved. V was shortened by 3 bases and J by 6 bases, with 12 bases between the two germline ends. The CDR3 totals 14 residues. Per germline, CDR1 KGHSH and CDR2 LQKENI. The CDR3 region is CASSPSGDLNTIYF. CDR3 nucleotides: TGTGCCAGCTCACCCTCGGGAGACCTAAACACCATATATTTT.

The sample holds a few counts of this clone. CDR3 sequence (DNA): TGTGCCAGCAGCACTACAGGACTCAATCAGCCCCAGCATTTT. Translating gives CASSTTGLNQPQHF. The rearrangement joins TRBV6-1 to TRBJ1-5, with D perhaps matching TRBD1 (5 bases). Germline CDR1 is MNHNS and CDR2 is SASEGT. V gave up 6 bases and J gave up 3 bases, with 12 bases separating them. This CDR3 region has 14 residues.

The chain carries TRBV30 and TRBJ1-3; no definite D call. CDR3 length: 13 amino acids. Germline-derived CDR1 and CDR2 are GTSNPN and SVGIG (reference sequence). Trimming took off 8 bases at V and 4 bases at J, with 15 bases between the two ends. The CDR3, as DNA: TGTGCCGCCCCGCAGCCGGACGGAAACACCATATATTTT. Protein product: CAAPQPDGNTIYF.

The V call is TRBV30, the J call TRBJ2-1; 13 bases are shared with TRBD2. The CDR3 has 15 amino acids. V was pared by 3 bases and J by 13 bases, with 12 bases of the junction left unmatched. The V gene's germline CDR1 is GTSNPN and CDR2 SVGIG (reference sequence). The DNA for the CDR3 is TGTGCCTGGAGCCACTCCGGGACTAGCGGGAATATTCAGTTCTTC. This translates into CAWSHSGTSGNIQFF.

V usage is TRBV6-1 and J usage is TRBJ1-2; 7 bases map to TRBD1. The ends lost 7 bases at V and 0 bases at J; junction bases unmatched: 5. CDR3 length equals 14 residues. Germline V gives CDR1 MNHNS, CDR2 SASEGT. The CDR3 spells CASKTGEANYGYTF. CDR3 coding DNA: TGTGCCAGCAAAACAGGGGAGGCTAACTATGGCTACACCTTC.

In this sample, this clone turned up once. The chain carries TRBV18 and TRBJ1-2; D possibly corresponds to TRBD1 (6 bases). The V and J ends lost 3 bases and 4 bases respectively, with 21 bases between them. CDR1 is KGHSH and CDR2 is LQKENI in the germline V gene. The CDR3 contains 17 residues. The CDR3 loop reads CASSPGVSGENPYGYTF. As DNA, the CDR3 is TGTGCCAGCTCACCTGGAGTGTCAGGGGAGAATCCCTATGGCTACACCTTC.

The V gene is TRBV27, the J gene TRBJ2-1; D possibly corresponds to TRBD2 (5 bases). This CDR3 comprises 16 residues. CDR1 is MNHEY and CDR2 is SMNVEV in the germline V gene (reference sequence). The ends were cut back, 5 bases at V and 4 bases at J, with 18 bases in the middle. The chain's CDR3 is CASSPLEAGVYNEQFF. Here the CDR3 DNA reads TGTGCCAGCAGTCCCCTGGAGGCTGGGGTTTACAATGAGCAGTTCTTC.

The chain uses TRBV5-8 and TRBJ1-1; D is uncertain. V lost 7 bases and J lost 7, with 11 bases in between. The length of the CDR3 is 11 residues. Germline lookup yields CDR1 SGHTS and CDR2 YDEGEE. The CDR3 spells CASSGPLEAFF. CDR3 coding DNA: TGTGCCAGCTCCGGGCCCCTTGAAGCTTTCTTT.

This clone was observed a handful of times. The chain's CDR3 is CASSLGDSAQETQYF. For the CDR3, the DNA is TGTGCCAGCAGCTTAGGAGATAGCGCACAAGAGACCCAGTACTTC. The V call is TRBV7-9, the J call TRBJ2-5; perhaps TRBD2 as D (5 bases). Germline assignment: CDR1 SEHNR and CDR2 FQNEAQ (reference sequence). Trimming removed 1 base at V and 2 bases at J, with 11 bases between. The CDR3 consists of 15 residues.

Here the CDR3 reads CASSLLLAGYEQYF. CDR3 nucleotides: TGTGCCAGCAGCTTATTGCTAGCGGGTTACGAGCAGTACTTC. The rearrangement uses TRBV7-2 and TRBJ2-7, with 8 bases that match TRBD2. The CDR3 has 14 residues. V was pared by 2 bases and J by 4 bases, with 4 bases of the junction left unmatched. The germline gives CDR1 SGHTA, CDR2 FQGNSA.

This chain uses TRBV9 with TRBJ1-1, with 7 bases aligning to TRBD1. Germline CDR1 SGDLS, CDR2 YYNGEE. This CDR3 region has 16 residues. V lost 3 bases, J lost 2 bases, and 10 bases stayed unmatched. CDR3 amino acids: CASSGRQGGRNTEAFF. The CDR3, as DNA: TGTGCCAGCAGCGGGCGACAGGGCGGACGTAACACTGAAGCTTTCTTT.

The chain links TRBV27 to TRBJ1-1, with a possible D match to TRBD1 (6 bases). The CDR3 loop spans 16 amino acids. Germline V gene sequence: CDR1 MNHEY, CDR2 SMNVEV (reference sequence). Deletions cut 7 bases from V and 3 bases from J, with 21 bases between. The DNA for the CDR3 is TGTGCCAGCACCTCCAGGGTGGTAGGGGGGCACACTGAAGCTTTCTTT. It translates to CASTSRVVGGHTEAFF.

This clone was detected once. The rearrangement uses TRBV2 and TRBJ1-5; D gene unclear. The V gene lost 5 bases and the J gene lost 4 bases, with 24 bases spanning the gap. CDR3 size: 18 residues. In germline, CDR1 is SNHLY, CDR2 FYNNEI. This CDR3 reads CASSSPSGGVAYNQPQHF. CDR3 coding DNA: TGTGCCAGCAGTTCTCCAAGCGGCGGGGTCGCGTATAATCAGCCCCAGCATTTT.

This clone was counted only a few times. The chain joins TRBV19 to TRBJ2-3, with D tentatively TRBD1 or TRBD2 (5 bases each). Germline values: CDR1 LNHDA, CDR2 SQIVND (reference sequence). CDR3 length: 15 residues. The germline V and J ends were trimmed by 3 bases and 1 base, with 11 bases remaining between them. CDR3 residues: CASSMNGGGTDTQYF. CDR3 nucleotide sequence: TGTGCCAGTAGTATGAATGGGGGAGGCACAGATACGCAGTATTTT.